Each of the 7 T cell receptor beta chains below was sequenced from the same sample in a study of CD8 T cells in Susac syndrome. RNA, at about 0.45 to 1 ug, was reverse transcribed with random hexamers. In TCRdb, the immunoSEQ multiplex PCR reads were re-called with MiXCR into one record per CDR3 protein. The table has 120,000 or so distinct CDR3 sequences, roughly 94% seen once. Sequenced sample: CD4+ T cells from PBMCs. These receptors originate from a human donor in good health.

The V and J genes are TRBV7-3 and TRBJ1-1; the D is unclear. The CDR3 runs 13 residues. Trimming removed 2 bases at V and 0 bases at J, with 4 bases between. In germline, CDR1 is SGHTA, CDR2 FQGTGA. The CDR3 loop reads CASSLAMNTEAFF. CDR3 DNA: TGTGCCAGCAGCTTAGCCATGAACACTGAAGCTTTCTTT.

This clonotype was detected a few times. The V call is TRBV11-2, the J call TRBJ2-3, with D possibly called TRBD1 or TRBD2 (6 bases each). Germline V gives CDR1 SGHAT, CDR2 FQNNGV. The CDR3 is 16 amino acids. V dropped 3 bases and J dropped 5 bases, with 18 bases sitting between them. The CDR3 nucleotides are TGTGCCAGCAGCTTGTGGGCAGGAGGGGGTGGAGATACGCAGTATTTT. It is translated as CASSLWAGGGGDTQYF.

The genes are TRBV27 and TRBJ2-1; tentative D call: TRBD1 (6 bases). From germline, CDR1 is MNHEY and CDR2 SMNVEV (reference sequence). Between the trimmed V and J ends, which lost 3 bases and 7 bases, there was a span of 10 bases. The CDR3 runs 13 residues. The CDR3 DNA reads TGTGCCAGCAGTTTTCAGGGGATGAATGAGCAGTTCTTC. Translating gives CASSFQGMNEQFF.

The chain has TRBV18 and TRBJ2-1, with TRBD2 matching 10 bases. This CDR3 contains 16 residues. Germline V lookup: CDR1 KGHSH, CDR2 LQKENI. Trimming cost V 4 bases and J 2 bases; bases outside gene matches: 5. This CDR3 is CASSRSSGGAYNEQFF. CDR3 nucleotides: TGTGCCAGCTCACGGTCTAGCGGGGGCGCCTACAATGAGCAGTTCTTC.

The CDR3 nucleotides are TGCAGTGCTAGAGCGACTAGCGGGGTAGAGACCCAGTACTTC. Its translation is CSARATSGVETQYF. This rearrangement joins TRBV20-1 to TRBJ2-5, with 11 bases identical to TRBD2. Looked up from germline, CDR1 is DFQATT and CDR2 is SNEGSKA (reference sequence). The CDR3 sequence is 14 residues long. The trim removed 1 base at V and 4 bases at J, leaving 2 bases unmatched.

The chain recombines TRBV6-1 with TRBJ2-7, with 7 bases fitting TRBD2. The CDR3 contains 13 residues. Trimming at V came to 6 bases and at J to 3 bases, leaving 5 bases not matched to a gene. Germline CDR1 is MNHNS and CDR2 is SASEGT. This chain's CDR3 is CASRAGLGYEQYF. CDR3 bases: TGTGCCAGCAGAGCGGGACTGGGCTACGAGCAGTACTTC.

The V call is TRBV14, the J call TRBJ1-2, with D uncertain. This CDR3 contains 13 residues. Trimming removed 4 bases from V and 6 bases from J, with 12 bases in between. Germline lookup yields CDR1 SGHDN and CDR2 FVKESK. CDR3 sequence: CASSRLLSDGYTF. The DNA of the CDR3 is TGTGCCAGCAGCCGCCTTCTCTCGGATGGCTACACCTTC.